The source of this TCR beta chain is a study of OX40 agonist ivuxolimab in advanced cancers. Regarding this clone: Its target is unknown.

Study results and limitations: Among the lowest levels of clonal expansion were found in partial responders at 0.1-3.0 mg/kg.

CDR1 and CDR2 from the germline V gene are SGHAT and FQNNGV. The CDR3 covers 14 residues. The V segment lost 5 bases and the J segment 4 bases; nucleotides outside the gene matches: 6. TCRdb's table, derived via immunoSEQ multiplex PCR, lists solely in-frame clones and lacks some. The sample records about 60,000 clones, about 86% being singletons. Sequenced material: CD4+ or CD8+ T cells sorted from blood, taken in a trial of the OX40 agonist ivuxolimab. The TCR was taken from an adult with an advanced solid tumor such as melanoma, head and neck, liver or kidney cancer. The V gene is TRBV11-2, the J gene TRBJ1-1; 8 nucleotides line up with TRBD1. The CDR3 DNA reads TGTGCCAGCAGCGGACAGGGCGGGGGCACTGAAGCTTTCTTT. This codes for CASSGQGGGTEAFF.